Below, one T cell receptor (beta chain) is given with its context. Its antigen remains unidentified. No much larger clonotype is one base removed from it; base qualities were not supplied. This sample stems from a study of cytomegalovirus exposure and HLA in healthy donors (dated by TCRdb to about 2017). Broadly, across the study: An earlier analysis of several hundred of the donors reported 276 Gb of sequence data and 95 million to 130 million unique TCR beta sequences obtained from about 179 million T cells. Every discovery cohort repertoire had been produced on one sequencing platform. The study aimed to test whether signatures of past pathogen exposure could be identified by cataloging public T cell receptors. To study patterns of TCR occurrence, a later analysis re-analyzed previously published TCR beta repertoires from 700 or so donors and added high-resolution HLA genotyping. An early release covering about 600 HLA-typed donors comprised 250 to 350 gigabases of sequencing data and around 80 million unique TCR sequences. Both class I and class II loci were covered by HLA typing, at four-digit resolution. On average, about 240,000 unique TCR beta nucleotide sequences were sequenced per donor among a few hundred genotyped donors of the cohort, with around 19% of those sequences being non-productive. Among the roughly 380 genotyped donors, more than 70% belonged to the genetic ancestry cluster associated with self-reported Caucasian donors. Besides the first cohort of 500 to 700 subjects, a separate validation cohort made up of 120 different subjects was used. The study used immunosequencing to profile the T cell repertoires of more than 650 subjects and linked those repertoires to cytomegalovirus serostatus. Because of strong linkage in the cohort, roughly five DR-DQ haplotypes were treated as single units for association and clustering. Donor age, sex, ethnicity and CMV serostatus were compiled together with the repertoire data. High-throughput TCR immunosequencing, statistical association of individual TCRs with disease status, and machine learning were combined to predict cytomegalovirus infection status. Typing coverage differed by locus: A, B, C, DRB1 and DQB1 were typed in about 629-640 donors, DQA1 in roughly 500, DPA1 in approximately 610, and DPB1 in just under 490. To decide whether each TCR beta V gene segment behaved as functional or pseudogenic, an earlier analysis of several hundred of the donors relied on high-throughput TCR beta sequencing. The later analysis used no new phenotypic data to find candidate immune exposures, relying instead on TCR beta sequences and their occurrence across donors. A later genetic analysis took genome-wide SNP genotypes for about three fifths of the roughly 670 donors and used that subset as a discovery cohort.

The study at large found these results: In a later analysis, HLA-associated TCR beta chains were found to be more clonally expanded and to have lower generation probabilities than equally common non-associated chains. In a later genetic analysis, a missense DCLRE1C variant was associated with V-gene and J-gene trimming of TCR beta chains, and the association was replicated in an independent cohort. Because counts were too low, some 16 rarely observed V segments, including chromosome 9 orphons, were excluded from the earlier analysis of several hundred of the donors. The only immune exposure information available for the cohort was CMV serostatus. While some public TCRs were present in many individuals, most TCR sequences turned up only very rarely across donors. In an earlier analysis of about 600 of the donors, most TCR beta V segments appeared in productive rearrangements about 87% or about 30% of the time, broadly matching IMGT annotations. Linkage disequilibrium might explain the correlated functional status among segregating V segments, but an unknown experimental factor could not be excluded. In a later analysis, most CMV-associated TCR beta chains were found to appear HLA-restricted, with HLA associations seemingly driven largely by CMV exposure. This cohort had only TCR beta chains sequenced, and the lack of alpha or paired-chain data limited which features could be detected. According to a later genetic analysis, donors in an Asian-associated ancestry cluster had fewer N-insertions in productive TCRs than the approximately 690-donor mean. A further reported finding was that TCR beta sequences accurately predicted the HLA-A and HLA-B alleles for most subjects in the first cohort. At a false discovery rate of 0.05, a later analysis linked under 20,000 TCR beta sequences to specific HLA alleles. It was suggested by the authors that the approach could potentially be generalized to other disease states and immunological phenotypes. Assigning TCR associations to individual alleles was difficult when HLA alleles, especially DR and DQ, strongly co-occurred. The study listed approximately 160 TCR beta chains as associated with cytomegalovirus. In both the original and validation cohorts, the classifier was reported to diagnose cytomegalovirus status with high specificity and sensitivity. A cluster of highly shared sequence variants was judged likely to represent a technical artifact of the sequencing pipeline. Some IMGT-functional V segments, including TRBV6-2 and TRBV6-3, could not be told apart with the 87-base-pair reads, so those segments were excluded. Because HLA typing was missing for some donors at each locus, association tests included only the typed subset. In vitro tests confirmed that three of the cytomegalovirus-associated TCR beta chains recognize cytomegalovirus antigens. According to a later analysis, parvovirus B19, influenza, CMV and Epstein-Barr virus appeared linked to several top co-occurrence clusters. Sequencing depth was assumed to be roughly uniform across donors in the presence/absence analyses, though that assumption may not hold. In a later analysis, the rate of TCR association differed among HLA loci, with DRB1 alleles having the most associated TCRs and HLA-C alleles having the fewest.

V and J are truncated by 2 bases and 2 bases respectively, leaving an intervening sequence of 10 bases. From cysteine to phenylalanine, the CDR3 is 14 amino acids long. Kept here is only the CDR3 DNA, which spans 42 bases and is read in frame from base 1. CDR1 and CDR2 were assigned from the germline V gene as MDHEN and SYDVKM. The cohort comprised hundreds of healthy bone marrow donors. Cohort members were all nominally healthy when sampled, although unrecorded immune exposures were likely present. The donor tested CMV seropositive and was one of the 289 seropositive cohort members. A peripheral blood sample was provided by each donor, and peripheral blood mononuclear cells were used for TCR beta sequencing. The Qiagen DNeasy Blood Extraction Kit was used to extract genomic DNA from the blood cell samples. Library preparation employed the immunoSEQ multiplex PCR assay. The multiplex PCR relied on a mix of 60 forward primers for TCR Vbeta segments and 13 reverse primers for TCR Jbeta segments. The CDR3 region of rearranged TCR beta genes was amplified from genomic DNA with a multiplex PCR assay. The Illumina HiSeq System was used to sequence the amplified TCR beta libraries as 87-base-pair reads. Regarding the original processing steps: A later analysis counted some 80 million unique TCR beta chains across the 666 repertoires, and roughly 10 million of these chains were shared by at least two donors. Raw reads were error-corrected and collapsed into unique sequences with a nearest-neighbor algorithm that merged closely related sequences to remove PCR and sequencing errors. To assign V, D and J gene segments, CDR3 sequences were aligned to IMGT reference sequences. Each retained sequence needed at least a six-nucleotide match to both a V gene segment and a J gene segment. A rearrangement was called productive if the CDR3 had no stop codons and remained in frame with V and J, and every other rearrangement was called non-productive. CDR3 was defined by IMGT convention, running from the second conserved V-encoded cysteine to the conserved J-encoded phenylalanine. The earlier analysis of 587 of the donors excluded sequences that lacked an unambiguous match to a single V gene segment. An earlier analysis of just under 600 of the donors called V segments functional above 56.7% productive rearrangements and segregating when the between-donor standard deviation exceeded 5%. A statistical classification framework was built to diagnose cytomegalovirus status from the catalog of TCR beta chain sequences. V and J gene assignment, in a later analysis, came from comparing TCR nucleotide sequences with IMGT/GENE-DB human TR gene sequences. Using the TCRdist pipeline, a later analysis assigned CDR3 sequences along with most-parsimonious VDJ recombination scenarios. In a later analysis, every TCR beta chain was defined by the combination of its CDR3 amino acid sequence and its V-gene family, and reads without a unique V-gene family were dropped. To address suspected cross-contamination and a sequencing artifact, a later analysis removed over 500 highly shared, low-generation-probability nucleotide sequences. In a later analysis, a clonal expansion index was calculated for each public chain from normalized within-repertoire ranks of inferred template counts. In a later analysis, generation probabilities were computed using a VDJ recombination model fitted to out-of-frame rearrangements, and the results were checked against IGoR. A later analysis scored TCR-TCR, TCR-HLA and TCR-CMV co-occurrence with hypergeometric tests, applying a repertoire-size bias correction to TCR pairs. In a later analysis, false discovery rates were estimated by permuting HLA or CMV assignments 20 times. In a later analysis, co-occurring TCRs were grouped with DBSCAN, and TCRdist sequence similarity was added when clustering was performed within HLA-allele-positive subsets. For co-occurrence clustering, repertoires with fewer than 30,000 or more than 120,000 public chains were excluded, along with four to six repertoires with anomalous nucleotide sharing. TCRdb limited this immuneACCESS table to in-frame rearrangements with V and J called. A share of clones is missing; checked studies link under half to unresolved V genes, and the rest is unexplained. V, J and clone size are those of that table, while D and trimming were read from the DNA. Within this sample are 160,000 or so clones, with roughly 82% of them counted one time only. The ten largest clones take up around 11% of the sample.

The specimen was PBMCs. The TCR sequence derives from a man in his forties or fifties in good health and CMV-seropositive. Recombination linked TRBV28 to TRBJ2-7, and possibly TRBD2, on 5 matching bases. The CDR3 sequence is CASSLSGETYEQYF. The DNA is TGTGCCAGCAGTTTAAGCGGAGAAACCTACGAGCAGTACTTC.